These T cell receptor beta chains were read from a single sample in a study of T-cell reconstitution after alpha-beta-depleted transplantation in children. TCRdb recomputed calls from the PCR reads with MiXCR, one row per CDR3 protein. This sample has roughly 310,000 distinct CDR3 sequences, with approximately 23% found just once. The sample consisted of PBMCs, mostly from graft donor cells, taken 180 days after TCRalphabeta/CD19-depleted stem cell transplant. The receptor set was obtained from a male patient younger than 18 who had a stem cell transplant for acute lymphoblastic leukemia, so the T cells may come from the graft donor. CDR3s include the opening cysteine and the closing phenylalanine or tryptophan. Each record gives: CDR3 protein, CDR3 DNA, clone size, J gene, D gene, V gene. D genes are given only for firm matches. Only part of the rows carry a size: once, few, many, or a class if the clone is expanded.

CDR3aa: CASSVAGWLYEQYF
CDR3nt: TGTGCCAGCAGCGTGGCAGGGTGGTTGTACGAGCAGTACTTC
abundance: NA
j_gene: TRBJ2-7
d_gene: NA
v_gene: TRBV25-1

CDR3aa: CSADRESLQYF
CDR3nt: TGCAGTGCTGACAGGGAGAGTCTACAGTACTTC
abundance: NA
j_gene: TRBJ2-7
d_gene: TRBD1
v_gene: TRBV20-1

CDR3aa: CSVGNRDRGAKNIQYF
CDR3nt: TGCAGCGTTGGGAACCGGGACAGGGGAGCCAAAAACATTCAGTACTTC
abundance: NA
j_gene: TRBJ2-4
d_gene: TRBD1
v_gene: TRBV29-1

CDR3aa: CASSSIPHTGRASYGYTF
CDR3nt: TGTGCCAGCAGCTCAATCCCCCACACAGGGAGGGCTAGCTATGGCTACACCTTC
abundance: NA
j_gene: TRBJ1-2
d_gene: NA
v_gene: TRBV11-2

CDR3aa: CSARGLDYGYTF
CDR3nt: TGCAGTGCCAGGGGGCTTGACTATGGCTACACCTTC
abundance: few
j_gene: TRBJ1-2
d_gene: TRBD1
v_gene: TRBV20-1

CDR3aa: CARTPTGIAANTGELFF
CDR3nt: TGTGCCAGAACCCCGACAGGGATTGCGGCGAACACCGGGGAGCTGTTTTTT
abundance: NA
j_gene: TRBJ2-2
d_gene: TRBD1
v_gene: TRBV12-3/TRBV12-4

CDR3aa: CASSNSGPAYNEQFF
CDR3nt: TGTGCCAGCAGTAATAGCGGCCCAGCCTACAATGAGCAGTTCTTC
abundance: few
j_gene: TRBJ2-1
d_gene: NA
v_gene: TRBV5-6

CDR3aa: CASSLGSSTPREHYF
CDR3nt: TGCGCCAGCAGCTTGGGAAGCTCGACCCCTCGGGAACACTACTTC
abundance: few
j_gene: TRBJ2-7
d_gene: NA
v_gene: TRBV5-1

CDR3aa: CASSQDMGLARNEQFF
CDR3nt: TGTGCCAGCAGCCAAGATATGGGACTAGCGAGGAATGAGCAGTTCTTC
abundance: few
j_gene: TRBJ2-1
d_gene: TRBD2
v_gene: TRBV14

CDR3aa: CASSFRSRDLIAGPSYNEQFF
CDR3nt: TGTGCCAGCAGTTTTCGATCCCGGGACCTTATAGCGGGACCATCCTACAATGAGCAGTTCTTC
abundance: NA
j_gene: TRBJ2-1
d_gene: TRBD2
v_gene: TRBV27

CDR3aa: CASSPPMGPGWPQETQYF
CDR3nt: TGTGCCAGCAGCCCACCCATGGGTCCGGGGTGGCCGCAAGAGACCCAGTACTTC
abundance: few
j_gene: TRBJ2-5
d_gene: NA
v_gene: TRBV9

CDR3aa: CTLRVGGTGVGELFF
CDR3nt: TGCACTCTTCGGGTCGGGGGGACGGGTGTCGGGGAGCTGTTTTTT
abundance: few
j_gene: TRBJ2-2
d_gene: TRBD2
v_gene: TRBV29-1

CDR3aa: CATRLNRGPNEQFF
CDR3nt: TGTGCCACCCGATTAAACAGGGGACCCAATGAGCAGTTCTTC
abundance: few
j_gene: TRBJ2-1
d_gene: TRBD1
v_gene: TRBV15

CDR3aa: CASSPDRRGATNEKLFF
CDR3nt: TGTGCCAGCAGCCCGGACAGGCGAGGGGCAACTAATGAAAAACTGTTTTTT
abundance: NA
j_gene: TRBJ1-4
d_gene: TRBD1
v_gene: TRBV7-9

CDR3aa: CAKGTTGRNTIYF
CDR3nt: TGTGCCAAAGGGACAACTGGGAGAAACACCATATATTTT
abundance: NA
j_gene: TRBJ1-3
d_gene: NA
v_gene: TRBV7-9

CDR3aa: CATSDSAGGPNEQFF
CDR3nt: TGTGCCACCAGTGATTCAGCGGGAGGCCCCAATGAGCAGTTCTTC
abundance: NA
j_gene: TRBJ2-1
d_gene: TRBD2
v_gene: TRBV24-1

CDR3aa: CSARKSPNVLTF
CDR3nt: TGCAGTGCTAGGAAAAGTCCTAACGTCCTGACTTTC
abundance: NA
j_gene: TRBJ2-6
d_gene: NA
v_gene: TRBV20-1

CDR3aa: CASSFRGPGSYNEQFF
CDR3nt: TGTGCCAGCAGCTTCCGCGGGCCTGGCTCCTACAATGAGCAGTTCTTC
abundance: few
j_gene: TRBJ2-1
d_gene: NA
v_gene: TRBV5-6

CDR3aa: CASSLIAGGLEETQYF
CDR3nt: TGTGCCAGCAGCTTAATAGCGGGAGGTTTGGAAGAGACCCAGTACTTC
abundance: NA
j_gene: TRBJ2-5
d_gene: TRBD2
v_gene: TRBV7-3

CDR3aa: CSVELRPGTGELFF
CDR3nt: TGCAGCGTTGAATTAAGGCCTGGGACCGGGGAGCTGTTTTTT
abundance: few
j_gene: TRBJ2-2
d_gene: NA
v_gene: TRBV29-1

CDR3aa: CASRDQSPTEAFF
CDR3nt: TGCGCCAGCAGGGACCAAAGTCCCACTGAAGCTTTCTTT
abundance: many
j_gene: TRBJ1-1
d_gene: NA
v_gene: TRBV5-1

CDR3aa: CASSQLQRGGNEQFF
CDR3nt: TGTGCCAGCAGCCAACTCCAGCGGGGTGGAAATGAGCAGTTCTTC
abundance: NA
j_gene: TRBJ2-1
d_gene: TRBD2
v_gene: TRBV27

CDR3aa: CAISTGGKNIQYF
CDR3nt: TGTGCCATCAGTACAGGGGGCAAAAACATTCAGTACTTC
abundance: NA
j_gene: TRBJ2-4
d_gene: TRBD1
v_gene: TRBV10-3

CDR3aa: CASSFGSGVQFF
CDR3nt: TGTGCCAGCAGCTTTGGATCAGGGGTGCAGTTCTTC
abundance: NA
j_gene: TRBJ2-1
d_gene: NA
v_gene: TRBV7-3

CDR3aa: CASSTDIHADTQYF
CDR3nt: TGCGCCAGCAGCACCGATATTCACGCAGATACGCAGTATTTT
abundance: NA
j_gene: TRBJ2-3
d_gene: NA
v_gene: TRBV5-1

CDR3aa: CASSLGVAAFF
CDR3nt: TGTGCCAGCAGTTTAGGAGTCGCCGCTTTCTTT
abundance: NA
j_gene: TRBJ1-1
d_gene: NA
v_gene: TRBV12-3/TRBV12-4

CDR3aa: CASTIGPPQAYEKLFF
CDR3nt: TGTGCCAGCACCATCGGGCCCCCCCAGGCCTATGAAAAACTGTTTTTT
abundance: NA
j_gene: TRBJ1-4
d_gene: NA
v_gene: TRBV5-5

CDR3aa: CASKKQSGTGVNQPQHF
CDR3nt: TGTGCCAGCAAGAAGCAATCCGGGACAGGGGTCAATCAGCCCCAGCATTTT
abundance: many
j_gene: TRBJ1-5
d_gene: TRBD1
v_gene: TRBV12-3/TRBV12-4

CDR3aa: CASSFDRNNEQFF
CDR3nt: TGTGCCAGCAGTTTTGACCGAAACAATGAGCAGTTCTTC
abundance: NA
j_gene: TRBJ2-1
d_gene: NA
v_gene: TRBV12-3/TRBV12-4

CDR3aa: CASSGPGLAHQNTGELFF
CDR3nt: TGTGCCAGCAGTGGACCGGGACTAGCGCATCAGAACACCGGGGAGCTGTTTTTT
abundance: NA
j_gene: TRBJ2-2
d_gene: TRBD2
v_gene: TRBV5-6

CDR3aa: CASSPRPYEQYF
CDR3nt: TGTGCCAGCAGCCCTAGACCCTACGAGCAGTACTTC
abundance: few
j_gene: TRBJ2-7
d_gene: NA
v_gene: TRBV12-3/TRBV12-4

CDR3aa: CSARDPSSGRAGNEQFF
CDR3nt: TGCAGTGCTAGAGATCCTTCTAGCGGGAGGGCCGGCAATGAGCAGTTCTTC
abundance: many
j_gene: TRBJ2-1
d_gene: TRBD2
v_gene: TRBV20-1

CDR3aa: CATTSSGGSYNEQFF
CDR3nt: TGTGCCACGACCTCCTCTGGCGGGAGCTACAATGAGCAGTTCTTC
abundance: NA
j_gene: TRBJ2-1
d_gene: TRBD2
v_gene: TRBV7-9

CDR3aa: CASSLFSGGPGEQYF
CDR3nt: TGTGCCAGCAGCTTATTTTCGGGAGGGCCGGGGGAGCAGTACTTC
abundance: NA
j_gene: TRBJ2-7
d_gene: TRBD2
v_gene: TRBV7-3

CDR3aa: CASSLVTRDPLDTGELFF
CDR3nt: TGTGCCAGCAGCTTAGTAACAAGGGACCCACTTGACACCGGGGAGCTGTTTTTT
abundance: few
j_gene: TRBJ2-2
d_gene: NA
v_gene: TRBV7-7

CDR3aa: CAISEGFGGREGPNTEAFF
CDR3nt: TGTGCCATCAGTGAGGGGTTTGGGGGGCGCGAGGGACCTAACACTGAAGCTTTCTTT
abundance: few
j_gene: TRBJ1-1
d_gene: NA
v_gene: TRBV10-3

CDR3aa: CASSLAGGTGNEKLFF
CDR3nt: TGTGCCAGCAGCTTGGCCGGGGGGACAGGGAATGAAAAACTGTTTTTT
abundance: few
j_gene: TRBJ1-4
d_gene: TRBD1
v_gene: TRBV5-6